This record concerns one T cell receptor (beta chain) sequence. The record originates from a study of blood T cell repertoires in COVID-19. Whole-study context: There were acute and convalescent COVID-19 samples, and they came from the United States, Italy and Spain. T cells, B-cell-depleted T cells, or PBMCs supplied cDNA or gDNA.

V was clipped by 0 bases and J by 4 bases; unmatched bases: 4. The CDR3 consists of 14 residues. Germline values: CDR1 SGHRS, CDR2 YFSETQ. TCRdb's copy holds only in-frame clones and misses some; the assay was immunoSEQ multiplex PCR. This table has about 200,000 clones, 70% to 85% appearing once. The sample was peripheral blood. The genes are TRBV5-1 and TRBJ2-7; 7 bases align to TRBD2. The receptor was isolated from a human donor in a cohort sampled during active COVID-19. The CDR3 DNA sequence: TGCGCCAGCAGCTTGGTTTTGGGAGGGTACGAGCAGTACTTC. It codes for CASSLVLGGYEQYF.